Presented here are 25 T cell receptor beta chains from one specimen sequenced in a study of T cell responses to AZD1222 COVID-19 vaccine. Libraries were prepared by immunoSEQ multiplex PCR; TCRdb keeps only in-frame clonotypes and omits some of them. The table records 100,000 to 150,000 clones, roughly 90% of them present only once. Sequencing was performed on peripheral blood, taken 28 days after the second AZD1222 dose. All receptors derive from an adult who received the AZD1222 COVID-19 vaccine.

The CDR3 sequence is CASSYRDRREAFF. Here the CDR3 DNA reads TGTGCCAGCAGTTACCGGGACAGGAGAGAAGCTTTCTTT. The rearrangement uses TRBV12-3 or TRBV12-4 and TRBJ1-1; 8 bases agree with TRBD1. V was clipped by 4 bases and J by 8 bases; unmatched bases: 6. This CDR3 is 13 amino acids long.

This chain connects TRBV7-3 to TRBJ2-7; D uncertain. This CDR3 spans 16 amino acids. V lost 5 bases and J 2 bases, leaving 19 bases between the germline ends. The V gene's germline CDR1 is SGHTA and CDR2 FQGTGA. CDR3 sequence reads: CASSQPRWQETYEQYF. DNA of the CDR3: TGTGCCAGCAGCCAACCACGGTGGCAGGAAACCTACGAGCAGTACTTC.

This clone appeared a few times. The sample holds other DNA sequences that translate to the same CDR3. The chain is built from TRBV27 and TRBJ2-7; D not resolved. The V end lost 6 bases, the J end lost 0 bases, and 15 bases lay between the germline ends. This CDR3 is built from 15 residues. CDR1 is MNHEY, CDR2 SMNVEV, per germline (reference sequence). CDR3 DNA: TGTGCCAGCAGATACGGACGGACGAGCTCCTACGAGCAGTACTTC. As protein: CASRYGRTSSYEQYF.

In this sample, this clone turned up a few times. CDR3 in amino acids: CASSLGTVDNQPQHF. The CDR3 nucleotides are TGTGCCAGCAGCTTAGGGACAGTGGACAATCAGCCCCAGCATTTT. This chain links TRBV7-8 with TRBJ1-5; a possible D gene is TRBD1 (6 bases). The germline gives CDR1 SGHVS, CDR2 FQNEAQ. Trimming removed 1 base from V and 3 bases from J, with 10 bases in between. The CDR3 has 15 amino acids.

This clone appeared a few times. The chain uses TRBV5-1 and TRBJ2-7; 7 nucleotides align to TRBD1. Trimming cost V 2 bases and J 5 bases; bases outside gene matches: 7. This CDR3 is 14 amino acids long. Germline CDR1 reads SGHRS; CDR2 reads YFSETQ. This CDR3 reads CASSLGQAGHEQYF. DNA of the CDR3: TGCGCCAGCAGCTTAGGACAGGCGGGTCACGAGCAGTACTTC.

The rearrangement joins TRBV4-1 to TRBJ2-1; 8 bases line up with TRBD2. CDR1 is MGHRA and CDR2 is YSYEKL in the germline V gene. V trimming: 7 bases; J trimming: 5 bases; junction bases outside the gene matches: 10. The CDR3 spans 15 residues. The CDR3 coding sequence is TGCGCCAGCAAGAAGTTTGGACTAGCAAACAATGAGCAGTTCTTC. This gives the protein CASKKFGLANNEQFF.

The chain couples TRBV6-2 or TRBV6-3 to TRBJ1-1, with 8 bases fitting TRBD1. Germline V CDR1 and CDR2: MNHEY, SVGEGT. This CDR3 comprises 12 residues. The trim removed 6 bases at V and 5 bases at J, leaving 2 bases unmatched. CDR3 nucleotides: TGTGCCAGCAGCCGACAGGGGACTGAAGCTTTCTTT. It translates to CASSRQGTEAFF.

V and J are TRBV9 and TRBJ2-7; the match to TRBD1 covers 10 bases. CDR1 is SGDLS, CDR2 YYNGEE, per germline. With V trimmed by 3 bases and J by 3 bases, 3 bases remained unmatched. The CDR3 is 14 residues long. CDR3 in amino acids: CASSADRGSYEQYF. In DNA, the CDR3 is TGTGCCAGCAGCGCGGACAGGGGGAGCTACGAGCAGTACTTC.

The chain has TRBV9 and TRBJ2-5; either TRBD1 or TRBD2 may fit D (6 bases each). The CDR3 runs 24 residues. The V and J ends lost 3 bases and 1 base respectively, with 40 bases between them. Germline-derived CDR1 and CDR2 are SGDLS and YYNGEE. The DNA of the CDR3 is TGTGCCAGCAGCGCGTTCGGGGGAGAGAGGACAGCTCTTTACAACCGTACGGGCCAAGAGACCCAGTACTTC. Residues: CASSAFGGERTALYNRTGQETQYF. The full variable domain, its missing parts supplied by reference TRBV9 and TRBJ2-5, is DSGVTQTPKHLITATGQRVTLRCSPRSGDLSVYWYQQSLDQGLQFLIQYYNGEERAKGNILERFSAQQFPDLHSELNLSSLELGDSALYFCASSAFGGERTALYNRTGQETQYFGPGTRLLVL.

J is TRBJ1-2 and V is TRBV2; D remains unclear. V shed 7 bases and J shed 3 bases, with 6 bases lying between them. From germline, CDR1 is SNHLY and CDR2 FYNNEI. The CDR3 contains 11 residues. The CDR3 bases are TGTGCCAGCAACCTTTACTATGGCTACACCTTC. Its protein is CASNLYYGYTF.

DNA of the CDR3: TGCAGCGTTGGGATTTGGGATACGCAGTATTTT. It translates to CSVGIWDTQYF. The V gene is TRBV29-1, the J gene TRBJ2-3, with D unclear. The CDR3 consists of 11 residues. The V gene lost 4 bases and the J gene lost 6 bases, with 8 bases spanning the gap. Germline loops: CDR1 SQVTM, CDR2 ANQGSEA.

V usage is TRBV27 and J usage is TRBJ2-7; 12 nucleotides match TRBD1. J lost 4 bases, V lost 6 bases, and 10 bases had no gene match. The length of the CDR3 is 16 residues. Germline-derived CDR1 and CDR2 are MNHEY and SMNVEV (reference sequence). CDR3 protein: CASRPTGTGGWYEQYF. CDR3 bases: TGTGCCAGCAGACCTACCGGGACAGGGGGCTGGTACGAGCAGTACTTC.

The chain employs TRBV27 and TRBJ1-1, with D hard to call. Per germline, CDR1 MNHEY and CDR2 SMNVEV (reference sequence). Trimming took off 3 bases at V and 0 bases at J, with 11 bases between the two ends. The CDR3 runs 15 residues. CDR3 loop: CASSFNGDMNTEAFF. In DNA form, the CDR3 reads TGTGCCAGCAGTTTTAATGGAGACATGAACACTGAAGCTTTCTTT.

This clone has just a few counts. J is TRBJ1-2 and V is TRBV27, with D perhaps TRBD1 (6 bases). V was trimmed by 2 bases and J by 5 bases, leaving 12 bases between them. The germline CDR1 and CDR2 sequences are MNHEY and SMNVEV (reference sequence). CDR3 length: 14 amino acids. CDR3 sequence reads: CASSLGGQPYGYTF. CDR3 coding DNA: TGTGCCAGCAGTTTAGGTGGACAGCCGTATGGCTACACCTTC.

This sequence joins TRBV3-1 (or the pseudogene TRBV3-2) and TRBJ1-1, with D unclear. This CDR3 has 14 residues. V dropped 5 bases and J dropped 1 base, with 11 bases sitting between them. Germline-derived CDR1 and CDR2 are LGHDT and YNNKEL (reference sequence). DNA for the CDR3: TGTGCCAGCAGCGCTCCCCATGCGAACACTGAAGCTTTCTTT. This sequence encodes CASSAPHANTEAFF.

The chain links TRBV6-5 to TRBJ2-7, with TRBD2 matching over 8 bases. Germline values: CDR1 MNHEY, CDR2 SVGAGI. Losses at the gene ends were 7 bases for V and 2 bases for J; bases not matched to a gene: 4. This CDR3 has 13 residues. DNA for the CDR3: TGTGCCAGCACCTTAGCGGGAACCTACGAGCAGTACTTC. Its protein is CASTLAGTYEQYF.

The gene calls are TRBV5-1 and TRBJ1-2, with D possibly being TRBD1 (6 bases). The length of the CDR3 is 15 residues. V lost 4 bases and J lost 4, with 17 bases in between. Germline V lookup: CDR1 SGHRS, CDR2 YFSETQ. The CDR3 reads CASSLTPDSTYGYTF. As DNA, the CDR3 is TGCGCCAGCAGCCTAACTCCGGACAGTACCTATGGCTACACCTTC.

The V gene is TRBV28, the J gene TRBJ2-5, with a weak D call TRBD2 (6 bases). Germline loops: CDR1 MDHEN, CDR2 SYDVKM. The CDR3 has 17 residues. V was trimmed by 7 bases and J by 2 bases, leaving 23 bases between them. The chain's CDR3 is CASTSPSTAGRQETQYF. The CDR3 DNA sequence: TGTGCCAGCACCTCCCCCTCGACAGCGGGCCGGCAAGAGACCCAGTACTTC.

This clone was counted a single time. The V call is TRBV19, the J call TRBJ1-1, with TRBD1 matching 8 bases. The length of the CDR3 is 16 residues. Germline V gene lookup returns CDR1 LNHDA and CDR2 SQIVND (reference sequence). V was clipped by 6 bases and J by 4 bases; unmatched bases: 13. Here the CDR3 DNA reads TGTGCCAGTAGGATAAGACAGGGGCAACCCCCCACTGAAGCTTTCTTT. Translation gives CASRIRQGQPPTEAFF.

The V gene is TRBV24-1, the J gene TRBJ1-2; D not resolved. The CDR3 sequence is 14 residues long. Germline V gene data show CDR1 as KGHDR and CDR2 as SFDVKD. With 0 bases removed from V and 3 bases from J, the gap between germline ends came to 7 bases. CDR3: CATSDLRQDYGYTF. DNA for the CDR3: TGTGCCACCAGTGATTTGAGGCAGGACTATGGCTACACCTTC.

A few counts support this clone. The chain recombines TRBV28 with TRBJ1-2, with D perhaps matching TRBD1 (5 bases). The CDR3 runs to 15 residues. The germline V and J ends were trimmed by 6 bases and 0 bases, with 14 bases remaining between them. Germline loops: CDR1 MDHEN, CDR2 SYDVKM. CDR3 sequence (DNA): TGTGCCAGCAGGGAAACGGGACCGACTAACTATGGCTACACCTTC. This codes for CASRETGPTNYGYTF.

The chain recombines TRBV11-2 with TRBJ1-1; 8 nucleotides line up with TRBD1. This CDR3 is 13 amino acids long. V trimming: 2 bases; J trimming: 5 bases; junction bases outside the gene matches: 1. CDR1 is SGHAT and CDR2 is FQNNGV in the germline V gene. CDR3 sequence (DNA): TGTGCCAGCAGCTTAACAGGGGGTACTGAAGCTTTCTTT. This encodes CASSLTGGTEAFF.

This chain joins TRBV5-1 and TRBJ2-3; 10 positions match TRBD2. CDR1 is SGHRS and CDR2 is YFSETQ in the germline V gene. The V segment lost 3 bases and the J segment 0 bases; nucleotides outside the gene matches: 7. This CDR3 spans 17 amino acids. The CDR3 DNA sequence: TGCGCCAGCAGCTCCGCCCTGACTAGCGGGAGCACAGATACGCAGTATTTT. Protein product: CASSSALTSGSTDTQYF.

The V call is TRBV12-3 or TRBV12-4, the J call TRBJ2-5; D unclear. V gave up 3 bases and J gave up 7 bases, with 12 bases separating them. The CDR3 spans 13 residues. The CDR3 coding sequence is TGTGCCAGCAGTTTCGGCAATTGGGGGACCCAGTACTTC. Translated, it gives CASSFGNWGTQYF.

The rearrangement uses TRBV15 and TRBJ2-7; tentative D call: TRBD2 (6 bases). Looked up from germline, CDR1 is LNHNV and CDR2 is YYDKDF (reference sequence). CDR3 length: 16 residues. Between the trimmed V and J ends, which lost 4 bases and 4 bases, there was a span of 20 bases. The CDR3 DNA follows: TGTGCCACCAGCAATATAGTCTACCCAGGGAGGTACGAGCAGTACTTC. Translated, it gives CATSNIVYPGRYEQYF. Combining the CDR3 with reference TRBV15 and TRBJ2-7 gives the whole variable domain DAMVIQNPRYQVTQFGKPVTLSCSQTLNHNVMYWYQQKSSQAPKLLFHYYDKDFNNEADTPDNFQSRRPNTSFCFLDIRSPGLGDTAMYLCATSNIVYPGRYEQYFGPGTRLTVT.